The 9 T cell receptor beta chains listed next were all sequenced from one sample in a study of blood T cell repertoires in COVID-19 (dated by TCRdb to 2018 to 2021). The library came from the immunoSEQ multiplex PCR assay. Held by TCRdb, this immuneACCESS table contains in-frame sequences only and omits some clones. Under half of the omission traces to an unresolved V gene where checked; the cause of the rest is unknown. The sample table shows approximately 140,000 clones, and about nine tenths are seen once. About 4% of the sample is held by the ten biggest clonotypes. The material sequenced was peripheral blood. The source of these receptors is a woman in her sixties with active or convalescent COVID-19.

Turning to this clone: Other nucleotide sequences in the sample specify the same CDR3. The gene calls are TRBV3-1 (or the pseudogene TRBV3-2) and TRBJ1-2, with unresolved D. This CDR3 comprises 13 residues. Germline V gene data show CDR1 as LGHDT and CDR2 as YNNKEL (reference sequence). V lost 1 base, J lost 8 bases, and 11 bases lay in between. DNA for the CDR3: TGTGCCAGCAGCCAAGTGCCTCGCGGGGGCTACACCTTC. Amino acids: CASSQVPRGGYTF.

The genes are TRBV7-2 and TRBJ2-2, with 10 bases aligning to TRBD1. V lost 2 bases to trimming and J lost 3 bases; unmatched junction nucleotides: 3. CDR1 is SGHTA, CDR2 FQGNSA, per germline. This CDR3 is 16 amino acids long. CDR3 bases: TGTGCCAGCAGCTTACGACAGGGGGCGGACACCGGGGAGCTGTTTTTT. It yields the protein CASSLRQGADTGELFF.

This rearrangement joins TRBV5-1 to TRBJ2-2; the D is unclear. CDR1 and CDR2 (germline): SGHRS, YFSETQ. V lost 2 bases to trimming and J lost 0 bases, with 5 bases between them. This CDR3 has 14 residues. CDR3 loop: CASSFHSNTGELFF. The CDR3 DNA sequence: TGCGCCAGCAGCTTTCACTCGAACACCGGGGAGCTGTTTTTT.

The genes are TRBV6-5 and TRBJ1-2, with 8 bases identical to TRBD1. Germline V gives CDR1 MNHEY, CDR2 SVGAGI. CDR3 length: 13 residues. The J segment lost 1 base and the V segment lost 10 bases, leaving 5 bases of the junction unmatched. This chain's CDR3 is CATRTGNNYGYTF. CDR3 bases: TGTGCCACTCGGACAGGGAATAACTATGGCTACACCTTC.

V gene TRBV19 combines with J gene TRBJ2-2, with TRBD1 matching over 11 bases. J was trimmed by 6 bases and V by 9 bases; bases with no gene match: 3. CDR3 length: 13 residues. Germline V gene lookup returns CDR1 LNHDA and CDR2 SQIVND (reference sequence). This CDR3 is CASTGQGAGELFF. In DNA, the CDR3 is TGTGCCAGCACGGGACAGGGGGCCGGGGAGCTGTTTTTT.

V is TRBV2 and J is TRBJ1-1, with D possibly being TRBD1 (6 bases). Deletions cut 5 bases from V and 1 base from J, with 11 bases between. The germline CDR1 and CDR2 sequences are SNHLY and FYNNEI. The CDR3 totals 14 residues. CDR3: CASSLEGENTEAFF. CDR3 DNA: TGTGCCAGCAGTCTTGAGGGGGAGAACACTGAAGCTTTCTTT.

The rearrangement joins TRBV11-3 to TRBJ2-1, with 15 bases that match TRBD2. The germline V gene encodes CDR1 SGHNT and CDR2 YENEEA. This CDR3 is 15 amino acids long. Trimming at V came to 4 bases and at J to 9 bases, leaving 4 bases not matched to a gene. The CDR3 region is CASSSGLAGGREQFF. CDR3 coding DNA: TGTGCCAGCAGCTCGGGACTAGCGGGGGGACGTGAGCAGTTCTTC.

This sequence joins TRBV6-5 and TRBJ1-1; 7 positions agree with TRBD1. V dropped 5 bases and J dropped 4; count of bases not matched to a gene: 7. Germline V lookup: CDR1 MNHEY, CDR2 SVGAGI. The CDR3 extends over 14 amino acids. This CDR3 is CASSPMPGGTEAFF. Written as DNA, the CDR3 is TGTGCCAGCAGTCCCATGCCAGGGGGCACTGAAGCTTTCTTT.

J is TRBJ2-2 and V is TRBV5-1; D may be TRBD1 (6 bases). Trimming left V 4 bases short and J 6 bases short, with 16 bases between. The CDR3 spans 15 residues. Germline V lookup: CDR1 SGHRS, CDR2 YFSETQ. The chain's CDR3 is CASSAGQFIAGELFF. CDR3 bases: TGCGCCAGCAGCGCAGGACAGTTCATTGCCGGGGAGCTGTTTTTT.